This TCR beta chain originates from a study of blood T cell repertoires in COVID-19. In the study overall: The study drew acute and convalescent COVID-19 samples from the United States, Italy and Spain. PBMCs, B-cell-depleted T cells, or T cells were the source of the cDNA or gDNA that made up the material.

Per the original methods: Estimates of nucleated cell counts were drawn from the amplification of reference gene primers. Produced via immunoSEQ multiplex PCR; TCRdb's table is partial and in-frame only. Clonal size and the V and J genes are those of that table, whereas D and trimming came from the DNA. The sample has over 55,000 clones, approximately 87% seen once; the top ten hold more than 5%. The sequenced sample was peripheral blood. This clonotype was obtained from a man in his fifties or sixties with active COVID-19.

The CDR3 DNA is TGCGCCAGCAGCCAACAAGACCTATTCATCCGGGGGAATACGCAGTATTTT. It translates to CASSQQDLFIRGNTQYF. This chain connects TRBV4-1 to TRBJ2-3, with D possibly being TRBD2 (6 bases). The CDR3 extends over 17 amino acids. Trimming left V 2 bases short and J 7 bases short, with 22 bases between. Germline CDR1 and CDR2: MGHRA and YSYEKL.